This T cell receptor beta chain is drawn from a study of cytomegalovirus exposure and HLA in healthy donors. General study points: An ancestry cluster, one associated with Asian ancestry, reportedly showed fewer N-insertions than the 666-donor mean in a later analysis.

V lost 2 bases to trimming and J lost 7 bases, with 9 bases between them. Per the germline V gene, CDR1 is SGDLS and CDR2 is YYNGEE. CDR3 length: 12 amino acids. The PCR had 60 Vbeta and 13 Jbeta primers. Repertoires were generated with immunoSEQ multiplex PCR, while TCRdb's copy carries only in-frame clones and drops some. This sample carries some 48,000 clones, with 26% going to the ten biggest clones. As concerns this clone: Its antigen is not known.

The TCR originated in a man aged 40-55 years in good health and CMV-seropositive. The chain employs TRBV9 and TRBJ1-1; unclear D gene. Sequencing was carried out using PBMCs. The CDR3 nucleotides are TGTGCCAGCAGCGTGGTCCCCGGTGAAGCTTTCTTT. Its protein is CASSVVPGEAFF.